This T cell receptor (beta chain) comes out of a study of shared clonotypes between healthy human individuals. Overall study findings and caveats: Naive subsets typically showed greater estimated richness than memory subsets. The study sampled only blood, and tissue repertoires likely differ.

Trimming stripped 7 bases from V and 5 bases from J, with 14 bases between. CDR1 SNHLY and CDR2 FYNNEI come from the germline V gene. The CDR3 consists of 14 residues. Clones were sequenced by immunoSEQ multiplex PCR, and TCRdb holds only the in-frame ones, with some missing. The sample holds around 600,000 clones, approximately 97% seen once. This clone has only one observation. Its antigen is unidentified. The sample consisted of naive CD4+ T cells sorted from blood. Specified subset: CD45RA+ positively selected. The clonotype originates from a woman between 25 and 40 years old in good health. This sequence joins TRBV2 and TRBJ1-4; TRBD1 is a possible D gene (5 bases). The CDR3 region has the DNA TGTGCCAGCACCACCCTGGGGCTGAATGAAAAACTGTTTTTT. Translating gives CASTTLGLNEKLFF.